The 12 T cell receptor beta chains listed next were all sequenced from one sample in a study of beta chain features in type 1 diabetes. The entirety of the isolated RNA underwent reverse transcription, so expressed TCRB transcripts were sequenced. Generated by immunoSEQ multiplex PCR, the TCRdb table keeps only in-frame clones and is missing some. The sample includes over 150,000 clones, roughly an eighth of them seen just once. Input material: central memory CD4+ T cells from blood. These receptors were obtained from a woman aged 18-30 years in good health.

CDR3 bases: TGTGCCACCCGGGGTTCCCATGGCGATGAGCAGTTCTTC. Translating gives CATRGSHGDEQFF. V is TRBV19 and J is TRBJ2-1; possibly TRBD2 for D (5 bases). The germline V gene has CDR1 LNHDA and CDR2 SQIVND (reference sequence). The V end lost 10 bases, the J end lost 8 bases, and 18 bases lay between the germline ends. The CDR3 extends over 13 amino acids.

A few counts support this clone. This sequence joins TRBV29-1 and TRBJ1-1; 9 positions agree with TRBD1. This CDR3 has 11 amino acids. V lost 5 bases and J lost 11; bases outside the gene matches: 6. Per germline, CDR1 SQVTM and CDR2 ANQGSEA. CDR3 region: CSVQQGAYAFF. CDR3 in DNA: TGCAGCGTTCAACAGGGGGCTTATGCTTTCTTT.

CDR3 sequence (DNA): TGTGCCAGCAGTGGACCGGGGCGGGGGCACTACGAGCAGTACTTC. Its protein product is CASSGPGRGHYEQYF. The chain couples TRBV28 to TRBJ2-7; D perhaps matches TRBD2 (7 bases). The CDR3 consists of 15 residues. Looked up from germline, CDR1 is MDHEN and CDR2 is SYDVKM. Trimming removed 5 bases from V and 3 bases from J, with 17 bases in between.

This clone has more than one count but fewer than ten. J is TRBJ2-6 and V is TRBV2; 8 positions agree with TRBD1. The CDR3 runs to 15 residues. CDR1 and CDR2 from the germline V gene are SNHLY and FYNNEI. Trimming took 9 bases from V and 0 from J; bases not matched to a gene: 4. The CDR3 here is CASGQGYSGANVLTF. In DNA form, the CDR3 reads TGTGCCAGTGGACAGGGTTACTCTGGGGCCAACGTCCTGACTTTC.

This clone was counted between two and nine times. The genes are TRBV4-2 and TRBJ1-5; D is perhaps TRBD1 (6 bases). Germline CDR1 reads LGHNA; CDR2 reads YNFKEQ. CDR3 length equals 17 residues. Between the trimmed V and J ends, which lost 0 bases and 5 bases, there was a span of 17 bases. Here the CDR3 reads CASSQDPRGGGHQPQHF. DNA of the CDR3: TGTGCCAGCAGCCAAGACCCCCGGGGGGGCGGCCATCAGCCCCAGCATTTT.

This chain connects TRBV6-5 to TRBJ1-2; the D gene is possibly TRBD1 (5 bases). This CDR3 has 14 residues. V gave up 6 bases and J gave up 3 bases, with 14 bases separating them. The germline gives CDR1 MNHEY, CDR2 SVGAGI. The CDR3 sequence is CASRDRWGHYGYTF. The CDR3 DNA is TGTGCCAGCAGGGACCGGTGGGGCCACTATGGCTACACCTTC.

This clone occurred a few times. The chain has TRBV9 and TRBJ2-2; D not resolved. The V end lost 2 bases, the J end lost 5 bases, and 7 bases lay between the germline ends. Germline-derived CDR1 and CDR2 are SGDLS and YYNGEE. The CDR3 contains 13 residues. The CDR3 protein is CASSVKQTGELFF. The CDR3 DNA reads TGTGCCAGCAGCGTTAAGCAAACCGGGGAGCTGTTTTTT.

This chain connects TRBV7-2 to TRBJ2-7, with D possibly being TRBD1 (6 bases). The length of the CDR3 is 14 residues. The germline gives CDR1 SGHTA, CDR2 FQGNSA. The V end lost 4 bases, the J end lost 2 bases, and 12 bases lay between the germline ends. This chain's CDR3 is CASSSRQATYEQYF. The CDR3, as DNA: TGTGCCAGCAGCTCAAGACAGGCTACCTACGAGCAGTACTTC.

This chain links TRBV27 with TRBJ1-5; 8 nucleotides match TRBD1. Germline-derived CDR1 and CDR2 are MNHEY and SMNVEV (reference sequence). After removal of 3 bases from V and 2 bases from J, the junction contained 3 bases not matched to a gene. This CDR3 spans 15 amino acids. CDR3 protein: CASSLAGQGNQPQHF. The CDR3 DNA sequence: TGTGCCAGCAGTTTGGCGGGACAGGGCAATCAGCCCCAGCATTTT.

The DNA of the CDR3 is TGTGCCAGCAGCCAATTCCGGGACACCCGAGGGTACGAGCAGTACTTC. It is translated as CASSQFRDTRGYEQYF. The chain employs TRBV14 and TRBJ2-7, with D possibly being TRBD1 (6 bases). CDR1 SGHDN and CDR2 FVKESK come from the germline V gene. CDR3 length: 16 amino acids. V lost 2 bases, J lost 4 bases, and 18 bases lay in between.

CDR3 in amino acids: CASEGANSGANVLTF. In DNA form, the CDR3 reads TGCGCCAGCGAGGGGGCCAACTCTGGGGCCAACGTCCTGACTTTC. This chain uses TRBV5-1 with TRBJ2-6; TRBD1 matches 7 bases. Germline trimming cut 7 bases from V and 0 bases from J; bases unmatched to any gene: 4. Looked up from germline, CDR1 is SGHRS and CDR2 is YFSETQ. The CDR3 totals 15 residues.

This chain links TRBV10-2 with TRBJ2-1; 11 bases match TRBD1. Germline V gene sequence: CDR1 WSHSY, CDR2 SAAADI. The CDR3 totals 13 residues. After removal of 9 bases from V and 9 bases from J, the junction contained 7 bases not matched to a gene. DNA of the CDR3: TGCGCCAGGTCAGGACAGGGGGCCAGTGAGCAGTTCTTC. Amino acids: CARSGQGASEQFF.